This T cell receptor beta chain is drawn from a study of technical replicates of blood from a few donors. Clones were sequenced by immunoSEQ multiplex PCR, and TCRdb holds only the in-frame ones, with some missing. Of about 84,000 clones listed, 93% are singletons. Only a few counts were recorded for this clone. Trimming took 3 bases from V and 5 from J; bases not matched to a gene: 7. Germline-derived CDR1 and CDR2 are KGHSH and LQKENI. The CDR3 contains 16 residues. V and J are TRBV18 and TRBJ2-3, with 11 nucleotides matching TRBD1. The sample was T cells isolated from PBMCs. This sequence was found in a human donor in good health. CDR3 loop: CASSPGTGGAGDTQYF. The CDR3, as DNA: TGTGCCAGCTCACCCGGGACAGGGGGAGCAGGAGATACGCAGTATTTT.